This entry concerns a single T cell receptor beta chain. Its antigen is undetermined. TCRdb's table, derived via immunoSEQ multiplex PCR, lists solely in-frame clones and lacks some. The table records tens of thousands of clones, approximately 94% of them present only once. This entry belongs to a study of graft-versus-host responses after intestinal transplantation. Across the study: Transplant types were multivisceral, liver-intestinal, or isolated intestinal. Induction using anti-thymocyte globulin, followed by tacrolimus and steroids for 2 to 4 years, was given to all recipients. Regarding the study as a whole: GvH clones detected in recipient marrow included some appearing first in ileum or blood. Peak GvH clone levels in circulation were associated with early post-transplant HvG declines.

The CDR3 length is 13 residues. V shed 3 bases and J shed 5 bases, with 10 bases lying between them. Germline loops: CDR1 LNHNV, CDR2 YYDKDF (reference sequence). Sample: PBMCs, taken around 48 weeks after intestinal transplant. This rearrangement joins TRBV15 to TRBJ2-5; D gene unclear. This TCR was sampled from a human patient who received an intestinal transplant, so some T cells may come from the graft donor. CDR3 in DNA: TGTGCCACCAGCAGTTTGGGGTCGGAGACCCAGTACTTC. It yields the protein CATSSLGSETQYF.